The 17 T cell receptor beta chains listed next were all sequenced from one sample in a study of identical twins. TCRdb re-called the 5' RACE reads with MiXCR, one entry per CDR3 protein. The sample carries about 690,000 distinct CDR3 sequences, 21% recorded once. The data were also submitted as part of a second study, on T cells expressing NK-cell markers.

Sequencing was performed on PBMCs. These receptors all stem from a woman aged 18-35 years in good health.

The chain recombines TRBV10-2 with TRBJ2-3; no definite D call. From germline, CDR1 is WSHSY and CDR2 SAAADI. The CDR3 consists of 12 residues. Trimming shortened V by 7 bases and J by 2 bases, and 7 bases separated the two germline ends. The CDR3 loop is CASTQDTDTQYF. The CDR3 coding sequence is TGCGCCAGCACCCAGGACACAGATACGCAGTATTTT.

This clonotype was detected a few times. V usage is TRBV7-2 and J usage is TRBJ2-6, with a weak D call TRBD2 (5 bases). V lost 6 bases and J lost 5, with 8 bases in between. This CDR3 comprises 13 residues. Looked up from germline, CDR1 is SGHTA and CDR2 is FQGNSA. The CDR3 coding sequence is TGTGCCAGCAGTTCCGGGAGGGCCAACGTCCTGACTTTC. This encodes CASSSGRANVLTF.

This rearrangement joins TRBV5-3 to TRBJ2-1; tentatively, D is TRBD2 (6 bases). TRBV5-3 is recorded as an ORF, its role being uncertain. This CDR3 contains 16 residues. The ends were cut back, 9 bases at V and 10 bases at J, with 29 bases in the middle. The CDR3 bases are TGTGCCATGGGCCCCGAGCTAGCGTCCACCATGAGGGAGCAGTTCTTC. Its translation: CAMGPELASTMREQFF.

The CDR3 here is CASSPRGNNSPLHF. In DNA, the CDR3 is TGTGCCAGCTCACCCAGGGGGAATAATTCACCCCTCCACTTT. V is TRBV18 and J is TRBJ1-6; 7 nucleotides agree with TRBD1. V shed 3 bases and J 5 bases; nucleotides not matched to a gene: 1. The CDR3 has 14 amino acids. Per germline, CDR1 KGHSH and CDR2 LQKENI.

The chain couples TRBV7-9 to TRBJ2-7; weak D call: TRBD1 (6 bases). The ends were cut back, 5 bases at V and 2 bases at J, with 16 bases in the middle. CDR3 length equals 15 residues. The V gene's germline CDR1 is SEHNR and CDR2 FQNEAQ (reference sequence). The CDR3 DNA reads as TGTGCCAGCAGCCCTGGACAGTGGGGCACCTACGAGCAGTACTTC. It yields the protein CASSPGQWGTYEQYF.

The CDR3 DNA sequence: TGCAGTGCTAGGTCGCCCGGACGCGGATCCTACAATGAGCAGTTCTTC. Its translation: CSARSPGRGSYNEQFF. This sequence joins TRBV20-1 and TRBJ2-1; D call uncertain. The ends were cut back, 3 bases at V and 1 base at J, with 16 bases in the middle. This CDR3 comprises 16 residues. Germline V gene sequence: CDR1 DFQATT, CDR2 SNEGSKA (reference sequence).

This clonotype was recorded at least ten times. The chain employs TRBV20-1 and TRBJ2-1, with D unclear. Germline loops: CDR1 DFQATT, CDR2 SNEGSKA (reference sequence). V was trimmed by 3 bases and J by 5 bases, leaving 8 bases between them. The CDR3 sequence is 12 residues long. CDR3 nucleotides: TGCAGTGCTAGGACTCCGCACAATGAGCAGTTCTTC. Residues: CSARTPHNEQFF.

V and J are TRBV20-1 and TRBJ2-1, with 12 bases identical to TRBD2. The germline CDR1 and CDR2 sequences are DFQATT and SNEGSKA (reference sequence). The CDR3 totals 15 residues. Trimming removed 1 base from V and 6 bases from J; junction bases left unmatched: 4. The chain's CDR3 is CSARGTSGRFNEQFF. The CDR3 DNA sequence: TGCAGTGCTAGAGGTACTAGCGGGAGGTTCAATGAGCAGTTCTTC.

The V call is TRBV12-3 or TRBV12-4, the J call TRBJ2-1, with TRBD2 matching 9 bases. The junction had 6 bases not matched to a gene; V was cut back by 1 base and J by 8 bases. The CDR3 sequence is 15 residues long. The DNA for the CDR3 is TGTGCCAGCAGTTTAGTGCGGGGGGGTATAGATGAGCAGTTCTTC. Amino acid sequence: CASSLVRGGIDEQFF.

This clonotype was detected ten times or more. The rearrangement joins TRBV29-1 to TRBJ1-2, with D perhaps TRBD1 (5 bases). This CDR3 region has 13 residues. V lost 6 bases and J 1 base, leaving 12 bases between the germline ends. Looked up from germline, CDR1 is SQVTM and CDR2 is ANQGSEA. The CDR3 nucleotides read TGCAGCGTCCGGGACGGGAGTAACTATGGCTACACCTTC. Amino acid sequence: CSVRDGSNYGYTF.

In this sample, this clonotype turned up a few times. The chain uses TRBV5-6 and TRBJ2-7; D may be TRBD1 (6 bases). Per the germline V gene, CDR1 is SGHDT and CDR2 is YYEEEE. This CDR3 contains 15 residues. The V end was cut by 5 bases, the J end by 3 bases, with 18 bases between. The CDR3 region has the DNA TGTGCCAGCAGTTTTGGGATCGAAGGGGGCTACGAGCAGTACTTC. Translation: CASSFGIEGGYEQYF.

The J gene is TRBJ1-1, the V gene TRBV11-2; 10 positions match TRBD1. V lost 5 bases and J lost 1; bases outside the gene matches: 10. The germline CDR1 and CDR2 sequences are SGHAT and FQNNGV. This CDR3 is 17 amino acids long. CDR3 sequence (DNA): TGTGCCAGCAGCCTACGGACAGGGGGGTTTGAGAACACTGAAGCTTTCTTT. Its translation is CASSLRTGGFENTEAFF.

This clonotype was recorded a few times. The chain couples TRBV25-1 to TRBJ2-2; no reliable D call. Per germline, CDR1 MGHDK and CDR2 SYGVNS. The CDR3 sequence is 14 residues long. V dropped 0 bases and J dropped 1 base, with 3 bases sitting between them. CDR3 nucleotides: TGTGCCAGCAGTGAATACGTGAACACCGGGGAGCTGTTTTTT. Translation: CASSEYVNTGELFF.

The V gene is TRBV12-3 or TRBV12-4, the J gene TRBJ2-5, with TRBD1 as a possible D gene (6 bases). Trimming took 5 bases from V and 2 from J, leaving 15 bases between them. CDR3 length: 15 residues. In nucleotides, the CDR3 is TGTGCCAGCAGTCCCCGACAGGTGTCTCAAGAGACCCAGTACTTC. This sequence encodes CASSPRQVSQETQYF.

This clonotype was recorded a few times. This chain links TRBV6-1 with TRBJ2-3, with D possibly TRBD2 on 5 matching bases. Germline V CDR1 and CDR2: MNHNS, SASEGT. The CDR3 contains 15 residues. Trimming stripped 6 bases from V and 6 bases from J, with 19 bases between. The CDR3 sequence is CASSPAYNGGDTQYF. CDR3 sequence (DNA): TGTGCCAGCAGCCCTGCGTACAACGGAGGCGATACGCAGTATTTT.

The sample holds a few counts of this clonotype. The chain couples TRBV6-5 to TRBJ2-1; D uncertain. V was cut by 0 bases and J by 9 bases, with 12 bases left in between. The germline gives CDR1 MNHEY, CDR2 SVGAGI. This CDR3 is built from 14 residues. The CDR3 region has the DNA TGTGCCAGCAGTTACTCGATTTTACGGAGTGAGCAGTTCTTC. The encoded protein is CASSYSILRSEQFF.

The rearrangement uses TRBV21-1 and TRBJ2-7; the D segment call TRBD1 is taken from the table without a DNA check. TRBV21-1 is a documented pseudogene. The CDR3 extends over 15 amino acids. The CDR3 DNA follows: TGTGCCAGGCAAAGAGGGGGTTCCCTCTCCTACGAGCAGTACTTC. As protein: CARQRGGSLSYEQYF.